This T cell receptor beta chain is from a study of blood T cell repertoires in COVID-19. Study background: Samples of COVID-19 (acute and convalescent) were obtained from the United States, Italy and Spain.

Authors' data handling: Amplification with reference gene primers provided the estimates of nucleated cell counts. Clones were read by immunoSEQ multiplex PCR, and TCRdb kept only the in-frame ones, dropping some. From that table come the V and J calls and clone size; the DNA was used to work out D and trimming. The sample contains about 60,000 clones, just over 85% of which appear only once. This clone was seen once. The sequence was obtained from an elderly woman with active COVID-19. Sequencing was carried out using peripheral blood.

The CDR3 region is CASSLRGANTGELFF. CDR3 bases: TGCGCCAGCAGCTTGCGCGGGGCCAACACCGGGGAGCTGTTTTTT. This sequence joins TRBV5-1 and TRBJ2-2, with D possibly TRBD2 on 6 matching bases. CDR3 size: 15 residues. V was cut by 1 base and J by 2 bases, with 9 bases left in between. CDR1 SGHRS and CDR2 YFSETQ come from the germline V gene.